The rows below give T cell receptor beta chains drawn from one sample of a study of cytomegalovirus exposure and HLA in healthy donors. Only in-frame clones appear in the TCRdb table, and some are missing; sequencing was by immunoSEQ multiplex PCR. The sample shows 130,000 or so clones, 60% to 80% of them seen only once. Sequenced sample: PBMCs. These receptors originate from a man aged 50 to 60 in good health and CMV-seronegative. The CDR3 runs from the conserved cysteine through the conserved F or W. Each record gives: J gene, V gene, D gene, clone size, CDR3 DNA, CDR3 protein. D genes are given only for firm matches. A clone size is listed for some rows: how often the clone was seen (once, few, many), or a class if it is expanded.

TRBJ2-7 TRBV19 . . TGTGCCAGTAGTCGTCCGGGGGTCTCCTACGAGCAGTACTTC CASSRPGVSYEQYF
TRBJ1-4 TRBV28 TRBD1 . TGTGCCAGCAGTTCAGCAGGGACAGGGGACGAAAAACTGTTTTTT CASSSAGTGDEKLFF
TRBJ1-2 TRBV6-5 TRBD1 . TGTGCCAGCAGTTACTTGACAGGGTTTGACAACTATGGCTACACCTTC CASSYLTGFDNYGYTF
TRBJ2-7 TRBV5-1 . . TGCGCCAGCAGCCCGGGGGGGACAGGGCTCTTCGAGCAGTACTTC CASSPGGTGLFEQYF
TRBJ2-7 TRBV11-3 TRBD1 . TGTGCCAGCAGCTTATCCGGACAGGGATTCTACGAGCAGTACTTC CASSLSGQGFYEQYF
TRBJ1-2 TRBV7-9 . . TGTGCCAGCAGCTATAGACAGGCCGCCTTCTATGGCTACACCTTC CASSYRQAAFYGYTF
TRBJ1-1 TRBV6-9 . few TGTGCCAGCAGTTATGGGGGGGCCGGGTACACTGAAGCTTTCTTT CASSYGGAGYTEAFF
TRBJ1-3 TRBV7-8 . . TGTGCCAGCAGCTCGGACAGAATCTCTGGAAACACCATATATTTT CASSSDRISGNTIYF
TRBJ1-1 TRBV7-8 . . TGTGCCAGCAGCTTAACAGGATTCCTAAGGAACACTGAAGCTTTCTTT CASSLTGFLRNTEAFF
TRBJ1-2 TRBV29-1 TRBD1 . TGCAGCGTTGAAGATCGACAGGGAACTGGCTACACCTTC CSVEDRQGTGYTF
TRBJ1-5 TRBV29-1 . . TGCGGCGTCGGTTCCTCCCTCAATCAGCCCCAGCATTTT CGVGSSLNQPQHF
TRBJ1-1 TRBV18 . . TGTGCCAGCTCACCAGGCTCAGCGAGGAACACTGAAGCTTTCTTT CASSPGSARNTEAFF
TRBJ1-5 TRBV28 . . TGTGCCAGCAGTCCTGGGACAAGACGCAATCAGCCCCAGCATTTT CASSPGTRRNQPQHF
TRBJ1-5 TRBV6-1 . . TGTGCCAGCAGCTCCTTGGACAGTCTCAATCAGCCCCAGCATTTT CASSSLDSLNQPQHF
TRBJ2-7 TRBV7-2 TRBD2 . TGTGCCAGCAGCTTAGGAGCGCAGCGGGAGGCCCCCTACGAGCAGTACTTC CASSLGAQREAPYEQYF
TRBJ2-7 TRBV11-2 TRBD2 . TGTGCCAGCAGCTTAGTCAACAGCGGGAGGGCCGTCTACGAGCAGTACTTC CASSLVNSGRAVYEQYF
TRBJ2-2 TRBV27 . . TGTGCCAGCAGTCTACGAGGGTTCGCGAACACCGGGGAGCTGTTTTTT CASSLRGFANTGELFF
TRBJ2-5 TRBV6-5 TRBD1 . TGTGCCAGCAGTGGACAGGGGGCCCAGTACTTC CASSGQGAQYF
TRBJ1-6 TRBV5-1 TRBD1 . TGCGCCAGCAGCTCTACCGGGACAGGGGACTCACCCCTCCACTTT CASSSTGTGDSPLHF
TRBJ2-3 TRBV27 . . TGTGCCAGCAGTTCCGGGGGTTCGGGTACGCAGTATTTT CASSSGGSGTQYF
TRBJ2-2 TRBV28 . . TGTGCCAGTCAGGGCTCGAAGAACACCGGGGAGCTGTTTTTT CASQGSKNTGELFF
TRBJ2-5 TRBV27 . . TGTGCCAGCAGGGGCGCGGAGACCCAGTACTTC CASRGAETQYF